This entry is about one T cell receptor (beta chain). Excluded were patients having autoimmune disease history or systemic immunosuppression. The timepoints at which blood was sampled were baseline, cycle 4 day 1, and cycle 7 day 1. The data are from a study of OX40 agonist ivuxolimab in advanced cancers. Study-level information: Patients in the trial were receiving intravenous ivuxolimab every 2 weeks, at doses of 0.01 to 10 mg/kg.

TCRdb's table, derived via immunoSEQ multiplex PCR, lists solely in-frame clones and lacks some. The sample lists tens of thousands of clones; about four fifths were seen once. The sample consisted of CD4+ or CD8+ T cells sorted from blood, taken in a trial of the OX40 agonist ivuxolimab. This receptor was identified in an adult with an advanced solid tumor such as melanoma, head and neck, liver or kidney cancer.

The CDR3 coding sequence is TGTGCCAGCAGTTCCGGACAGGTGAACACCGGGGAGCTGTTTTTT. Translated, it gives CASSSGQVNTGELFF. The chain recombines TRBV27 with TRBJ2-2; TRBD1 matches 7 bases. The CDR3 has 15 residues. J lost 1 base, V lost 4 bases, and 3 bases had no gene match. CDR1 and CDR2 (germline): MNHEY, SMNVEV (reference sequence).